This T cell receptor (beta chain) stems from a study of blood T cell repertoires in COVID-19. Across the study: Donors in the United States, Italy and Spain gave samples during acute or convalescent COVID-19. PBMCs, B-cell-depleted T cells, or T cells provided the cDNA or gDNA that made up the material.

Original processing methods: Estimation of nucleated cell counts relied on the amplification of reference gene primers. Profiled with immunoSEQ multiplex PCR; TCRdb holds only in-frame clones, not every one. That table furnishes V, J and clone size, whereas the DNA furnished D and trimming. The table includes about 40,000 clones, roughly four fifths detected once. Source material: peripheral blood. This clonotype originated in a woman between 65 and 79 years old with acute or convalescent COVID-19.

CDR3 DNA sequence: TGTGCCAGTAACCAGCGGGGTAACACCGGGGAGCTGTTTTTT. It specifies CASNQRGNTGELFF. The chain has TRBV19 and TRBJ2-2, with TRBD2 identical over 7 bases. The CDR3 extends over 14 amino acids. Per germline, CDR1 LNHDA and CDR2 SQIVND (reference sequence). V shed 7 bases and J 2 bases; nucleotides not matched to a gene: 4.